The 13 T cell receptor beta chains below all came from one sample that was sequenced in a study of glioma-infiltrating T cells. TCR alpha and beta CDR3 regions were amplified from RNA using iRepertoire nested multiplex PCR. TCRdb redid the calling of the multiplex PCR reads with MiXCR, one entry per CDR3 protein. The sample lists around 190,000 distinct CDR3 sequences, around 40% occurring once. Sequenced sample: glioma tissue, nonneoplastic brain tissue, or PBMCs (not recorded which). Source of these receptors: a human donor with low-grade glioma or glioblastoma, undergoing nonglioma brain surgery, or in good health (not recorded which).

This clonotype has a handful of counts. This chain connects TRBV14 to TRBJ2-1, with unresolved D. Per germline, CDR1 SGHDN and CDR2 FVKESK. V was clipped by 4 bases and J by 2 bases, with 6 bases between them. This CDR3 is 13 amino acids long. The CDR3 protein is CASSPWAYNEQFF. The CDR3 DNA sequence: TGTGCCAGCAGCCCCTGGGCCTACAATGAGCAGTTCTTC. The full variable domain, in which reference TRBV14 and TRBJ2-1 provide the parts outside the CDR3, is EAGVTQFPSHSVIEKGQTVTLRCDPISGHDNLYWYRRVMGKEIKFLLHFVKESKQDESGMPNNRFLAERTGGTYSTLKVQPAELEDSGVYFCASSPWAYNEQFFGPGTRLTVL.

The genes are TRBV7-2 and TRBJ2-3, with D tentatively TRBD2 (6 bases). Germline V gene lookup returns CDR1 SGHTA and CDR2 FQGNSA. The CDR3 is 19 residues long. V gave up 1 base and J gave up 1 base, with 21 bases separating them. CDR3 loop: CASSLVGSGATSGTDTQYF. CDR3 sequence (DNA): TGTGCCAGCAGCTTAGTTGGGTCGGGAGCGACCTCGGGCACAGATACGCAGTATTTT.

Details on this clonotype: A read error is possible here, since a much larger clone lies one base away. Without the conserved terminal phenylalanine or tryptophan, this CDR3 likely stems from a read error. The chain employs TRBV3-1 and TRBJ2-1; D unclear. The V and J ends lost 1 base and 6 bases respectively, with 4 bases between them. The CDR3 totals 12 residues. CDR1 and CDR2 from the germline V gene are LGHDT and YNNKEL (reference sequence). CDR3 DNA sequence: TGTGCCAGCAGCCAAGCCCTCAATGAGCAGTTCCTC. Translating it yields CASSQALNEQFL.

The genes are TRBV20-1 and TRBJ2-5, with 12 bases fitting TRBD2. Per the germline V gene, CDR1 is DFQATT and CDR2 is SNEGSKA (reference sequence). V dropped 4 bases and J dropped 7; count of bases not matched to a gene: 7. The CDR3 length is 14 residues. CDR3 DNA: TGCAGTGCTATTAGACTAGCGGGAGATGGGACCCAGTACTTC. Protein sequence: CSAIRLAGDGTQYF.

This clonotype was seen many times. The gene calls are TRBV20-1 and TRBJ2-1, with 10 positions matching TRBD2. J gave up 7 bases and V 3 bases, and 15 bases lay outside the gene matches. Germline values: CDR1 DFQATT, CDR2 SNEGSKA (reference sequence). This CDR3 has 17 residues. The CDR3, as DNA: TGCAGTGCTAGTGGGCAGATACTAGCGGGACGCTTGAATGAGCAGTTCTTC. It is translated as CSASGQILAGRLNEQFF.

The chain is built from TRBV10-3 and TRBJ1-1, with TRBD1 matching over 9 bases. CDR1 and CDR2 from the germline V gene are ENHRY and SYGVKD. The CDR3 totals 14 residues. The V segment lost 4 bases and the J segment 6 bases; nucleotides outside the gene matches: 6. As DNA, the CDR3 is TGTGCCATCAGTGCCGGACAGGGGTTGGCTGAAGCTTTCTTT. Translated, it gives CAISAGQGLAEAFF.

Regarding this clonotype: Given a much more abundant clone one base away, this may be a read error. This sequence joins TRBV28 and TRBJ2-1; D may be TRBD1 (6 bases). Germline CDR1 MDHEN, CDR2 SYDVKM. The CDR3 covers 11 residues. The CDR3, as DNA: TGTGCCAGCAGTCCCAGGGGTGAGCAGTTATTC. It is translated as CASSPRGEQLF.

For this clonotype: This may stem from a read error, because a much larger clone lies one nucleotide away. The genes are TRBV28 and TRBJ2-3, with D possibly called TRBD1 or TRBD2 (5 bases each). Germline V CDR1 and CDR2: MDHEN, SYDVKM. The CDR3 is made up of 17 amino acids. The CDR3 here is CASSLYRQYSSRDTQYF. The CDR3, as DNA: TGTGCCAGCAGTTTATATAGACAGTACTCTAGCAGAGATACGCAGTATTTT.

Of note for this clonotype: Relative to the germline gene, one junction end is altered; a read error may explain this. Written as DNA, the CDR3 is TGCAGCGTTGAGGTAAAGGGAGACACAATATATTTT. Amino acid sequence: CSVEVKGDTIYF. V and J are TRBV29-1 and TRBJ1-3; D gene ambiguous. From germline, CDR1 is SQVTM and CDR2 ANQGSEA. The CDR3 length is 12 residues.

Turning to this clonotype: A much larger clonotype is one base distant, so this may be a read error. This chain joins TRBV7-3 and TRBJ2-1; 9 bases match TRBD2. The V gene end was trimmed by 0 bases and the J gene end by 0 bases; junction bases not matched to a gene: 6. The germline V gene has CDR1 SGHTA and CDR2 FQGTGA. The CDR3 is made up of 18 amino acids. CDR3 nucleotides: TGTGCCAGCAGCTTAACTAGCGGGGGAGGACGCTCCTACAATGAGCAGTTCTTC. This translates into CASSLTSGGGRSYNEQFF.

This clonotype was seen ten or more times. This rearrangement joins TRBV19 to TRBJ1-2; D might be TRBD1 (5 bases). Trimming pared 1 base from V and 3 bases from J, leaving 6 bases between. The CDR3 totals 13 residues. The germline V gene has CDR1 LNHDA and CDR2 SQIVND (reference sequence). In DNA form, the CDR3 reads TGTGCCAGTAGTATAGCCAGGGACTATGGCTACACCTTC. Protein: CASSIARDYGYTF.

This clonotype was counted ten times or more. The chain combines TRBV20-1 with TRBJ1-6; D not resolved. Trimming left V 3 bases short and J 8 bases short, with 8 bases between. Germline V gene data show CDR1 as DFQATT and CDR2 as SNEGSKA (reference sequence). This CDR3 comprises 12 residues. CDR3 bases: TGCAGTGCTAGTTTTGGTTATTCACCCCTCCACTTT. Its protein is CSASFGYSPLHF.

A word on this clonotype: A much larger clone lies a single base off, so this may be a read error. The V and J genes are TRBV18 and TRBJ1-2; no definite D call. The CDR3 sequence is 13 residues long. The V gene's germline CDR1 is KGHSH and CDR2 LQKENI. CDR3 coding DNA: TGTGCCAGCTCACCTATGGGGAACTGTGGCTACACCTTC. Amino acids: CASSPMGNCGYTF.